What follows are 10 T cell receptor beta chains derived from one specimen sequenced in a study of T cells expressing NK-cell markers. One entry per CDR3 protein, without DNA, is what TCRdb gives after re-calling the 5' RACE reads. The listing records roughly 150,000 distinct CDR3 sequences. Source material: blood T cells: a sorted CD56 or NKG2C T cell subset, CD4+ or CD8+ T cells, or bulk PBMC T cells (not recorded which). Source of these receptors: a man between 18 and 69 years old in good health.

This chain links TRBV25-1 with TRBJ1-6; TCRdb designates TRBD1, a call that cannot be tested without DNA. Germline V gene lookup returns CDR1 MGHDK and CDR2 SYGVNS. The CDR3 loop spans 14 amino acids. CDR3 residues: CASSIRGHDSPLHF.

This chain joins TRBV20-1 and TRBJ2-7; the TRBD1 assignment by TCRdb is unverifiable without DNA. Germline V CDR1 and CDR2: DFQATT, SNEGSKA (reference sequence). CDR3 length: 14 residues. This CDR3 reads CSARRSSGADEQYF.

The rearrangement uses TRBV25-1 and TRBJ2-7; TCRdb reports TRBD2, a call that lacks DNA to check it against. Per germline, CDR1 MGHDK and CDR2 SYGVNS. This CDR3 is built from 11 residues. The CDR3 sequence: CACGGVYEQYF.

Here the CDR3 reads CSAAGTANYEQYF. The V gene is TRBV29-1, the J gene TRBJ2-7; as DNA is missing, the TRBD1 call by TCRdb cannot be tested. This CDR3 is 13 amino acids long. Germline V CDR1 and CDR2: SQVTM, ANQGSEA.

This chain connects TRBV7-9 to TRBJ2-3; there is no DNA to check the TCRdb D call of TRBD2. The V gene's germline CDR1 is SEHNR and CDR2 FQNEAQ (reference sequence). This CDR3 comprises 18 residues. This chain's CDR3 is CASSRTRVRPFGTDTQYF.

CDR3 region: CASSYSWTENEQFF. The chain uses TRBV6-5 and TRBJ2-1; TCRdb's D call, TRBD1, is unchecked because there is no DNA. Germline V CDR1 and CDR2: MNHEY, SVGAGI. The CDR3 is 14 amino acids.

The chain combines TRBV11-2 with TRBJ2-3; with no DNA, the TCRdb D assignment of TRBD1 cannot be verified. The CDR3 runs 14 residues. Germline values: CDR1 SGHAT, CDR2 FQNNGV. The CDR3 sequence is CASSLLGLADTQYF.

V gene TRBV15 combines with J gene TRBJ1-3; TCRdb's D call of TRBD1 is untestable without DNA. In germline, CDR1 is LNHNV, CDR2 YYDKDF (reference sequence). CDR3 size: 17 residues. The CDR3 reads CATSPYPGQGGGNTIYF. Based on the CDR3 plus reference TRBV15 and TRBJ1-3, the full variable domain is DAMVIQNPRYQVTQFGKPVTLSCSQTLNHNVMYWYQQKSSQAPKLLFHYYDKDFNNEADTPDNFQSRRPNTSFCFLDIRSPGLGDTAMYLCATSPYPGQGGGNTIYFGEGSWLTVV.

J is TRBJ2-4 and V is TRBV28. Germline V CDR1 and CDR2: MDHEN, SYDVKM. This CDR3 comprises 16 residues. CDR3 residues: CASSPDSDGAKNIQYF. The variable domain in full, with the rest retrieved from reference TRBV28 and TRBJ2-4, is DVKVTQSSRYLVKRTGEKVFLECVQDMDHENMFWYRQDPGLGLRLIYFSYDVKMKEKGDIPEGYSVSREKKERFSLILESASTNQTSMYLCASSPDSDGAKNIQYFGAGTRLSVL.

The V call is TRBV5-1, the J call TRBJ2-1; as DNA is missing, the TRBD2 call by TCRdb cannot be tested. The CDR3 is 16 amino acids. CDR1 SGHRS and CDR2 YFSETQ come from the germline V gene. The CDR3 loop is CASSWLTSGAYNEQFF.